The clone carrying this T cell receptor (beta chain) was seen more than once but under ten times. Trimming left V 7 bases short and J 1 base short, with 13 bases between. Germline V gene lookup returns CDR1 SQVTM and CDR2 ANQGSEA. This CDR3 comprises 13 residues. Sorting of CD4+ and CD8+ T cells was performed on PBMCs. Reverse transcribed after extraction, RNA yielded cDNA as the sequencing template. Profiled with immunoSEQ multiplex PCR; TCRdb holds only in-frame clones, not every one. The sample lists about 180,000 clones; around 50% were seen once. This sample was included in a study of CD8+ T cells in alopecia areata. Study summary: Treatment of the treated patients consisted of oral tofacitinib, 5 to 10 mg twice daily.

The source is a human donor with alopecia areata. Sequences were derived from CD4+ T cells sorted from blood, sampled at week 0. The V call is TRBV29-1, the J call TRBJ1-1; D call uncertain. CDR3 amino acids: CSAIQSTNTEAFF. In nucleotides, the CDR3 is TGCAGCGCTATACAGTCTACGAACACTGAAGCTTTCTTT.